This paragraph covers one TCR beta chain sequence. Its specificity is not known. The method was immunoSEQ multiplex PCR; TCRdb's version includes in-frame clones alone and lacks a portion of them. Altogether fewer than 200,000 clones are present, around 90% being singletons, with the ten largest covering 3.6%. CDR1 is LGHNT, CDR2 FRNRAP, per germline. Trimming removed 1 base from V and 7 bases from J, with 7 bases in between. The CDR3 consists of 13 residues. The data were taken from a study of T cell responses to AZD1222 COVID-19 vaccine. Findings and limits, study-wide: Clonal diversity was possibly underestimated, and the donors were mostly white British, with more females. As reported, nearly half of all spike-specific TCRs target variant regions that are unmutated.

Sequencing was performed on peripheral blood, taken 28 days after the second dose of the MenACWY control vaccine. The receptor's source is an adult who received the MenACWY meningococcal vaccine as a control. The rearrangement uses TRBV12-5 and TRBJ1-4; D remains unclear. In nucleotides, the CDR3 is TGTGCTAGTGGTTTGGCCCCCCCTGAAAAACTGTTTTTT. Translation: CASGLAPPEKLFF.